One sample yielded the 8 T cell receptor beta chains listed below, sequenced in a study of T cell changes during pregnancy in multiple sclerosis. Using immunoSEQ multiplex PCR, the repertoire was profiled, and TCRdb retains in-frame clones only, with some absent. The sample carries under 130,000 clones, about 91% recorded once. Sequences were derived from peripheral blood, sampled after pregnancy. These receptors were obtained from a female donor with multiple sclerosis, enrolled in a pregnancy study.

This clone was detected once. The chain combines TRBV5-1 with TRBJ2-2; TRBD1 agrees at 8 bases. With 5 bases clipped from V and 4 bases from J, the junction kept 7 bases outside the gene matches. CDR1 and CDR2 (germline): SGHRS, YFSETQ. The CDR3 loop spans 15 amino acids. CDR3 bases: TGCGCCAGCAGGCCACAGGGGGTTGGCACCGGGGAGCTGTTTTTT. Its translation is CASRPQGVGTGELFF.

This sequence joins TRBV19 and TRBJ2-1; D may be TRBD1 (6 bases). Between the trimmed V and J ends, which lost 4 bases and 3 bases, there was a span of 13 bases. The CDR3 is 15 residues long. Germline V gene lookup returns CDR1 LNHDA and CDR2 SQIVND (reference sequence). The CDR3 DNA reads TGTGCCAGTAGTAATCAACAGGGTTTCTACAATGAGCAGTTCTTC. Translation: CASSNQQGFYNEQFF.

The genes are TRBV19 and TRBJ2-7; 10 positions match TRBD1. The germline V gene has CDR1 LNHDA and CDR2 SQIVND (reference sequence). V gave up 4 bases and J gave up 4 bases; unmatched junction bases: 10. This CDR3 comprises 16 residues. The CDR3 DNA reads TGTGCCAGTAGTAGTACCGTCGGGACAGGGGTTTACGAGCAGTACTTC. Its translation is CASSSTVGTGVYEQYF.

CDR3: CAWSFPANHIPYEQYF. The CDR3 nucleotides are TGTGCCTGGAGTTTCCCAGCGAATCATATTCCCTACGAGCAGTACTTC. V and J are TRBV30 and TRBJ2-7, with D unresolved. CDR3 size: 16 residues. V lost 2 bases and J 2 bases, leaving 19 bases between the germline ends. Germline CDR1 is GTSNPN and CDR2 is SVGIG (reference sequence).

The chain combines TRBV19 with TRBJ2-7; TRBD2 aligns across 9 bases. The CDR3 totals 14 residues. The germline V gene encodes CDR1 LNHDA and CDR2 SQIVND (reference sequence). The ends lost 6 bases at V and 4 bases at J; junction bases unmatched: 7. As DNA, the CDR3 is TGTGCCAGTAGCAGCGGGAGGCCCCCTTACGAGCAGTACTTC. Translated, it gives CASSSGRPPYEQYF.

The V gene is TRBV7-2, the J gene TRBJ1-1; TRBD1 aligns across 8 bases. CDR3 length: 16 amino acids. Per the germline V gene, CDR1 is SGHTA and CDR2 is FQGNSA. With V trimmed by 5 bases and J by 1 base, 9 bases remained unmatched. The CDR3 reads CASSPPQGAANTEAFF. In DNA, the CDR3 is TGTGCCAGCAGCCCACCCCAGGGGGCGGCGAACACTGAAGCTTTCTTT.

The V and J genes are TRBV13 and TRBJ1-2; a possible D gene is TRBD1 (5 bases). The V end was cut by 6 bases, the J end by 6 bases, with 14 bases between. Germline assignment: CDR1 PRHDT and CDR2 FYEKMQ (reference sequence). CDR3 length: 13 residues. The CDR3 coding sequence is TGTGCCAGCAGTCTAGGACATGGAGATGGCTACACCTTC. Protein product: CASSLGHGDGYTF. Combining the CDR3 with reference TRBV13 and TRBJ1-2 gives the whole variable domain AAGVIQSPRHLIKEKRETATLKCYPIPRHDTVYWYQQGPGQDPQFLISFYEKMQSDKGSIPDRFSAQQFSDYHSELNMSSLELGDSALYFCASSLGHGDGYTFGSGTRLTVV.

The CDR3: CASSERGRTNTEAFF. The DNA of the CDR3 is TGTGCCAGCAGTGAACGGGGGAGAACTAACACTGAAGCTTTCTTT. The chain combines TRBV2 with TRBJ1-1; D might be TRBD1 (5 bases). The V and J ends lost 2 bases and 2 bases respectively, with 12 bases between them. Germline loops: CDR1 SNHLY, CDR2 FYNNEI. The CDR3 runs 15 residues.